The 29 T cell receptor beta chains below all came from one sample that was sequenced in a study of shared clonotypes between healthy human individuals. Only in-frame clones appear in the TCRdb table, and some are missing; sequencing was by immunoSEQ multiplex PCR. The profile shows 700,000 or so clones, 72% of them singletons. The sample taken for sequencing was memory CD4+ T cells sorted from blood. Subset noted: CD45RA-negative fraction. The receptors here all came from a woman in her twenties or thirties in good health.

The chain links TRBV7-9 to TRBJ2-1, with 7 bases matching TRBD2. The CDR3 spans 14 residues. After removal of 5 bases from V and 7 bases from J, the junction contained 8 bases not matched to a gene. CDR1 SEHNR and CDR2 FQNEAQ come from the germline V gene (reference sequence). The CDR3 DNA reads TGTGCCAGCAGCGCGGACTGGGAGGGGAATGAGCAGTTCTTC. Its protein is CASSADWEGNEQFF.

The chain joins TRBV30 to TRBJ2-1, with D possibly TRBD2 on 6 matching bases. Germline loops: CDR1 GTSNPN, CDR2 SVGIG (reference sequence). CDR3 length equals 13 residues. CDR3 in amino acids: CARRGRGGDEQFF. The CDR3 DNA follows: TGTGCGCGGCGAGGACGGGGAGGCGATGAGCAGTTCTTC.

This chain joins TRBV7-2 and TRBJ2-7, with 11 bases that match TRBD2. Germline V gives CDR1 SGHTA, CDR2 FQGNSA. CDR3 length: 15 amino acids. With 4 bases clipped from V and 7 bases from J, the junction kept 9 bases outside the gene matches. The CDR3 sequence: CASSWVVAGGHEQYF. The CDR3 coding sequence is TGTGCCAGCAGCTGGGTGGTAGCGGGAGGGCATGAGCAGTACTTC.

The rearrangement links TRBV7-9 to TRBJ2-5; D not resolved. The germline V gene has CDR1 SEHNR and CDR2 FQNEAQ (reference sequence). V lost 5 bases and J 5 bases, leaving 15 bases between the germline ends. This CDR3 is 14 amino acids long. CDR3 DNA sequence: TGTGCCAGCAGCCAGACTCCGGTCAGGGAGACCCAGTACTTC. Amino acids: CASSQTPVRETQYF.

The chain employs TRBV19 and TRBJ2-1; 10 bases agree with TRBD2. The germline V gene has CDR1 LNHDA and CDR2 SQIVND (reference sequence). V shed 10 bases and J 4 bases; nucleotides not matched to a gene: 10. The length of the CDR3 is 15 residues. CDR3 sequence reads: CATKRTSGEYNEQFF. The CDR3 DNA follows: TGTGCCACCAAAAGGACTAGCGGAGAGTACAATGAGCAGTTCTTC.

The rearrangement uses TRBV7-3 and TRBJ2-3; no firm D call. Trimming took off 2 bases at V and 8 bases at J, with 11 bases between the two ends. Germline V gene data show CDR1 as SGHTA and CDR2 as FQGTGA. The length of the CDR3 is 13 residues. CDR3 nucleotide sequence: TGTGCCAGCAGCTTATCTGGCCGAGCTACGCAGTATTTT. Translated: CASSLSGRATQYF.

The V call is TRBV5-1, the J call TRBJ2-1, with D uncertain. CDR1 and CDR2 from the germline V gene are SGHRS and YFSETQ. There are 14 residues in the CDR3. V was cut by 3 bases and J by 3 bases, with 10 bases left in between. The DNA of the CDR3 is TGCGCCAGCAGCTCTACCTACGGCTACAATGAGCAGTTCTTC. Translation gives CASSSTYGYNEQFF.

This chain connects TRBV10-3 to TRBJ2-7; the match to TRBD1 covers 11 bases. The junction had 10 bases not matched to a gene; V was cut back by 3 bases and J by 3 bases. Germline-derived CDR1 and CDR2 are ENHRY and SYGVKD. The CDR3 totals 17 residues. The CDR3 DNA is TGTGCCATCAGTGACCAAAAGAGGACAGGGGGCCTCTACGAGCAGTACTTC. As protein: CAISDQKRTGGLYEQYF.

Written as DNA, the CDR3 is TGTGCCAGCAGCCCCGGGCTGAACAATGAGCAGTTCTTC. It is translated as CASSPGLNNEQFF. The J gene is TRBJ2-1, the V gene TRBV9; unclear D gene. The CDR3 totals 13 residues. The germline V gene has CDR1 SGDLS and CDR2 YYNGEE. The V gene lost 4 bases and the J gene lost 5 bases, with 10 bases spanning the gap.

The chain recombines TRBV27 with TRBJ2-7; D uncertain. The germline V gene encodes CDR1 MNHEY and CDR2 SMNVEV (reference sequence). The CDR3 runs to 12 residues. V lost 5 bases and J 6 bases, leaving 11 bases between the germline ends. CDR3 sequence reads: CASSPPLGEQYF. DNA for the CDR3: TGTGCCAGCAGTCCACCCCTGGGCGAGCAGTACTTC.

The chain is built from TRBV14 and TRBJ2-7; either TRBD1 or TRBD2 may fit D (7 bases each). Germline-derived CDR1 and CDR2 are SGHDN and FVKESK. Between the trimmed V and J ends, which lost 1 base and 5 bases, there was a span of 21 bases. The CDR3 is 17 amino acids. CDR3 in amino acids: CASSQARGWRESDEQYF. CDR3 coding DNA: TGTGCCAGCAGCCAAGCCAGGGGGTGGCGGGAGAGCGACGAGCAGTACTTC.

A remark on this clone: The junction departs from germline at one end; a sequencing error may be responsible. This chain links TRBV7-9 with TRBJ2-7, with no clear D. The CDR3 sequence is 11 residues long. Germline CDR1 and CDR2: SEHNR and FQNEAQ (reference sequence). CDR3 sequence (DNA): TGTGCCAGCAGTTTAGCCCACGAGCAGTACTTC. Protein product: CASSLAHEQYF.

The chain combines TRBV5-6 with TRBJ2-7; D ambiguous. Trimming stripped 4 bases from V and 7 bases from J, with 15 bases between. The CDR3 totals 13 residues. The germline V gene encodes CDR1 SGHDT and CDR2 YYEEEE. The CDR3 spells CASSLGLAREQYF. DNA for the CDR3: TGTGCCAGCAGCCTCGGTTTGGCTAGAGAGCAGTACTTC.

The chain is built from TRBV29-1 and TRBJ2-1; possibly TRBD1 or TRBD2 for D (6 bases each). Trimming removed 6 bases from V and 7 bases from J, with 10 bases in between. In germline, CDR1 is SQVTM, CDR2 ANQGSEA. The CDR3 runs 11 residues. CDR3 DNA sequence: TGCAGCGTGAGGGGGACTAATGAGCAGTTCTTC. Its translation is CSVRGTNEQFF.

On this clone: The junction does not match germline at one end; this may be a read error. For the CDR3, the DNA is TGTGCCAGCAGGGAAGTTATCGATACGCAGTATTTT. As protein: CASREVIDTQYF. V usage is TRBV2 and J usage is TRBJ2-3, with D unclear. Germline assignment: CDR1 SNHLY and CDR2 FYNNEI. The CDR3 is 12 residues long.

J is TRBJ1-2 and V is TRBV19; D is undetermined. Germline values: CDR1 LNHDA, CDR2 SQIVND (reference sequence). Trimming shortened V by 3 bases and J by 4 bases, and 18 bases separated the two germline ends. CDR3 length equals 16 residues. The CDR3 reads CASSIQLVRRPYGYTF. CDR3 DNA sequence: TGTGCCAGTAGTATTCAATTAGTGCGCCGGCCCTATGGCTACACCTTC. The full variable domain, with the rest looked up from reference TRBV19 and TRBJ1-2, is DGGITQSPKYLFRKEGQNVTLSCEQNLNHDAMYWYRQDPGQGLRLIYYSQIVNDFQKGDIAEGYSVSREKKESFPLTVTSAQKNPTAFYLCASSIQLVRRPYGYTFGSGTRLTVV.

This clone was recorded once. Written as DNA, the CDR3 is TGTGCCAGCAGTTTAGCCCAGGGAGGCGGACAGCCCCAGCATTTT. The encoded protein is CASSLAQGGGQPQHF. The V gene is TRBV28, the J gene TRBJ1-5; D perhaps matches TRBD1 (5 bases). Germline lookup yields CDR1 MDHEN and CDR2 SYDVKM. V was clipped by 2 bases and J by 7 bases, with 15 bases between them. This CDR3 spans 15 amino acids.

The gene calls are TRBV25-1 and TRBJ2-3, with TRBD2 identical over 8 bases. The germline V gene has CDR1 MGHDK and CDR2 SYGVNS. The junction had 13 bases not matched to a gene; V was cut back by 10 bases and J by 4 bases. The CDR3 has 15 amino acids. As DNA, the CDR3 is TGTGCCAACGCCCGAGCGGGAGAGATACCAGATACGCAGTATTTT. Amino acid sequence: CANARAGEIPDTQYF.

The genes are TRBV19 and TRBJ1-5, with 8 bases aligning to TRBD1. The CDR3 covers 15 residues. The germline V gene encodes CDR1 LNHDA and CDR2 SQIVND (reference sequence). J was trimmed by 2 bases and V by 3 bases; bases with no gene match: 3. The CDR3 sequence: CASSMGGQGNQPQHF. CDR3 coding DNA: TGTGCCAGTAGTATGGGGGGACAGGGCAATCAGCCCCAGCATTTT.

The genes are TRBV27 and TRBJ2-5, with 8 bases aligning to TRBD2. V lost 2 bases, J lost 6 bases, and 11 bases stayed unmatched. The CDR3 has 16 amino acids. CDR1 is MNHEY and CDR2 is SMNVEV in the germline V gene (reference sequence). The DNA of the CDR3 is TGTGCCAGCAGTTTAGTGGGTAGCGGGATTGGTAAGACCCAGTACTTC. Its translation is CASSLVGSGIGKTQYF.

This clone appeared a single time. The chain combines TRBV29-1 with TRBJ2-3; D is perhaps TRBD1 (6 bases). V lost 6 bases and J 4 bases, leaving 17 bases between the germline ends. Germline V gives CDR1 SQVTM, CDR2 ANQGSEA. The CDR3 has 14 amino acids. Written as DNA, the CDR3 is TGCAGCGTGGCAACGGACAGTGTGGCAGATACGCAGTATTTT. This encodes CSVATDSVADTQYF.

This chain connects TRBV19 to TRBJ2-6; the match to TRBD1 covers 10 bases. V shed 5 bases, J shed 4 bases, and the junction held 8 bases outside the gene matches. CDR3 length: 17 amino acids. Germline V gene sequence: CDR1 LNHDA, CDR2 SQIVND (reference sequence). Written as DNA, the CDR3 is TGTGCCAGTAGTCAGGCGGGGACAGGGGCGGGGGCCAACGTCCTGACTTTC. It specifies CASSQAGTGAGANVLTF.

This chain links TRBV28 with TRBJ1-1; D is possibly TRBD1 (5 bases). Between the trimmed V and J ends, which lost 4 bases and 1 base, there was a span of 10 bases. The germline CDR1 and CDR2 sequences are MDHEN and SYDVKM. The CDR3 has 14 residues. CDR3 in DNA: TGTGCCAGCAGTTCGAACAGGAGGAACACTGAAGCTTTCTTT. This sequence encodes CASSSNRRNTEAFF.

The gene calls are TRBV5-4 and TRBJ1-4; 7 nucleotides agree with TRBD1. Germline values: CDR1 SGHNT, CDR2 YYREEE (reference sequence). V lost 4 bases and J lost 5; bases outside the gene matches: 8. There are 15 residues in the CDR3. CDR3 amino acids: CASSRRDSPNEKLFF. The CDR3 coding sequence is TGTGCCAGCAGCCGCCGGGACAGCCCGAATGAAAAACTGTTTTTT.

The V call is TRBV2, the J call TRBJ2-3; weak D call: TRBD1 (6 bases). V lost 8 bases to trimming and J lost 4 bases, with 25 bases between them. CDR1 and CDR2 from the germline V gene are SNHLY and FYNNEI. The CDR3 spans 17 residues. CDR3 DNA: TGTGCCAGCGGCTCGAGGACAGAAAGCCAAGGCCCAGATACGCAGTATTTT. Its protein product is CASGSRTESQGPDTQYF.

The V gene is TRBV19, the J gene TRBJ2-6, with D possibly being TRBD1 or TRBD2 (5 bases each). With 4 bases removed from V and 1 base from J, the gap between germline ends came to 14 bases. The CDR3 extends over 17 amino acids. Germline CDR1 reads LNHDA; CDR2 reads SQIVND (reference sequence). In DNA, the CDR3 is TGTGCCAGTAGTAACTCCTTGAGGGGATCTGGGGCCAACGTCCTGACTTTC. Translation: CASSNSLRGSGANVLTF.

This rearrangement joins TRBV5-4 to TRBJ1-1; 9 nucleotides agree with TRBD1. Germline values: CDR1 SGHNT, CDR2 YYREEE (reference sequence). This CDR3 region has 13 residues. J lost 4 bases, V lost 7 bases, and 5 bases had no gene match. CDR3 in amino acids: CASEPQGATEAFF. DNA of the CDR3: TGTGCCAGCGAACCACAGGGGGCCACTGAAGCTTTCTTT.

The chain uses TRBV27 and TRBJ2-7; 7 nucleotides line up with TRBD1. Germline V gene sequence: CDR1 MNHEY, CDR2 SMNVEV (reference sequence). V lost 5 bases, J lost 3 bases, and 10 bases stayed unmatched. CDR3 length: 15 residues. CDR3 nucleotides: TGTGCCAGCAGTCGACCGCCGGGACAGTTCTACGAGCAGTACTTC. This sequence encodes CASSRPPGQFYEQYF.

The chain recombines TRBV9 with TRBJ2-7; possible D gene TRBD2, 6 bases. V lost 3 bases and J 0 bases, leaving 10 bases between the germline ends. Per the germline V gene, CDR1 is SGDLS and CDR2 is YYNGEE. CDR3 length: 14 amino acids. The CDR3 nucleotides are TGTGCCAGCAGCGCCTTCGGGGGCTCCTACGAGCAGTACTTC. Translation: CASSAFGGSYEQYF.